The next 7 T cell receptor beta chains were all read from a single sample in a study of T cell changes during pregnancy in multiple sclerosis. Sequencing was performed with immunoSEQ multiplex PCR; in TCRdb, only in-frame clones are kept and a portion is missing. This table has just over 40,000 clones, approximately 89% appearing once. The sample consisted of peripheral blood, taken in the first trimester of pregnancy. Source of these receptors: a female donor in good health, enrolled as a control in a pregnancy study.

J is TRBJ2-7 and V is TRBV6-5; D call uncertain. CDR3 length equals 11 residues. V shed 4 bases and J shed 3 bases, with 4 bases lying between them. Germline CDR1 MNHEY, CDR2 SVGAGI. CDR3 protein: CASSFHYEQYF. CDR3 DNA: TGTGCCAGCAGTTTTCACTACGAGCAGTACTTC.

V is TRBV15 and J is TRBJ2-3, with 13 bases aligning to TRBD2. The CDR3 length is 19 residues. V lost 5 bases, J lost 1 base, and 12 bases stayed unmatched. CDR1 LNHNV and CDR2 YYDKDF come from the germline V gene (reference sequence). This chain's CDR3 is CATSAAGTSGISGTDTQYF. Here the CDR3 DNA reads TGTGCCACCAGCGCCGCCGGGACTAGCGGGATTTCCGGCACAGATACGCAGTATTTT.

CDR3 sequence (DNA): TGTGCCAGCAGCTTACCCGGGGGGGCCGGGAATCGGCAGTTCTTC. It is translated as CASSLPGGAGNRQFF. V is TRBV7-2 and J is TRBJ2-1, with 8 bases identical to TRBD2. There are 15 residues in the CDR3. Germline V lookup: CDR1 SGHTA, CDR2 FQGNSA. Trimming at V came to 2 bases and at J to 12 bases, leaving 12 bases not matched to a gene.

V is TRBV6-5 and J is TRBJ2-5; 8 bases are a match to TRBD2. Germline CDR1 and CDR2: MNHEY and SVGAGI. The ends lost 0 bases at V and 2 bases at J; junction bases unmatched: 2. This CDR3 has 15 residues. The DNA for the CDR3 is TGTGCCAGCAGTTACTCCCGACTAGCGCAAGAGACCCAGTACTTC. Amino acids: CASSYSRLAQETQYF.

The chain combines TRBV5-4 with TRBJ1-3; D is uncertain. The CDR3 contains 16 residues. Germline CDR1 and CDR2: SGHNT and YYREEE (reference sequence). The V gene lost 0 bases and the J gene lost 3 bases, with 13 bases spanning the gap. In DNA form, the CDR3 reads TGTGCCAGCAGCTTGGATGCAGGCCCCGGTGGAAACACCATATATTTT. This translates into CASSLDAGPGGNTIYF. The variable domain in full, with the rest retrieved from reference TRBV5-4 and TRBJ1-3, is ETGVTQSPTHLIKTRGQQVTLRCSSQSGHNTVSWYQQALGQGPQFIFQYYREEENGRGNFPPRFSGLQFPNYSSELNVNALELDDSALYLCASSLDAGPGGNTIYFGEGSWLTVV.

The V call is TRBV7-2, the J call TRBJ2-3; D gene unclear. Germline V gene sequence: CDR1 SGHTA, CDR2 FQGNSA. V was shortened by 0 bases and J by 2 bases, with 3 bases between the two germline ends. The CDR3 is made up of 13 amino acids. Written as DNA, the CDR3 is TGTGCCAGCAGCTTAGCCTACACAGATACGCAGTATTTT. It translates to CASSLAYTDTQYF.

The V call is TRBV5-1, the J call TRBJ1-2; 7 bases map to TRBD1. The CDR3 has 14 amino acids. Trimming took 1 base from V and 1 from J; bases not matched to a gene: 1. Germline assignment: CDR1 SGHRS and CDR2 YFSETQ. The CDR3 DNA sequence: TGCGCCAGCAGCTTGCAGGGGGATAACTATGGCTACACCTTC. This codes for CASSLQGDNYGYTF.